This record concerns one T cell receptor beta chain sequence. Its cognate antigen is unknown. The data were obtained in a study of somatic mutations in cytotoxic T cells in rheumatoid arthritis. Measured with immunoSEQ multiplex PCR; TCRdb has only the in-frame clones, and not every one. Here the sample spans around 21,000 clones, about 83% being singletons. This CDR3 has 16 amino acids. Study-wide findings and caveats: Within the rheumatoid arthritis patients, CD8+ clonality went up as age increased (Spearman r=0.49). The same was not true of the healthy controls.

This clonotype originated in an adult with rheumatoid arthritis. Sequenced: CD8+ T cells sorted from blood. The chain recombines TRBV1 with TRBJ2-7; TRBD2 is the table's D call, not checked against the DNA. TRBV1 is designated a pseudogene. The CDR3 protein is CTSSPHAAGVSYEQYF. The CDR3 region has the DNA TGCACCAGCAGCCCCCACGCGGCGGGAGTCTCCTACGAGCAGTACTTC.